One sample yielded the 3 T cell receptor beta chains listed below, sequenced in a study of T cell repertoires in aging, cancer and after chemotherapy. A mixed TRB-A/B primer pool amplified rearranged TRB by multiplex touch-down PCR. TCRdb called the multiplex PCR reads again in MiXCR, with one record for every CDR3 protein. Here the sample spans fewer than 11,000 distinct CDR3 sequences, around 25% being singletons. Peripheral blood genomic DNA, not sorted cells or RNA, was the template. Sequencing was done on a sample of blood. The source is a human donor in good health.

This clonotype was seen a few times. The chain joins TRBV6-2 or TRBV6-3 to TRBJ2-2; D is unresolved. The CDR3 consists of 15 residues. Germline lookup yields CDR1 MNHEY and CDR2 SVGEGT. Trimming shortened V by 2 bases and J by 5 bases, and 12 bases separated the two germline ends. This chain's CDR3 is CASSYPTYGTGELFF. CDR3 sequence (DNA): TGTGCCAGCAGTTACCCCACGTACGGAACCGGGGAGCTGTTTTTT.

This clonotype was seen only a few times. J is TRBJ2-5 and V is TRBV19; no clear D. This CDR3 contains 12 residues. V lost 3 bases to trimming and J lost 7 bases, with 9 bases between them. The germline gives CDR1 LNHDA, CDR2 SQIVND (reference sequence). The CDR3 sequence: CASSMGLGTQYF. CDR3 coding DNA: TGTGCCAGTAGTATGGGGTTGGGGACCCAGTACTTC.

This clonotype showed up just a few times. The chain employs TRBV5-4 and TRBJ2-2, with 8 bases aligning to TRBD1. The CDR3 covers 15 residues. Germline assignment: CDR1 SGHNT and CDR2 YYREEE (reference sequence). V trimming: 0 bases; J trimming: 3 bases; junction bases outside the gene matches: 1. For the CDR3, the DNA is TGTGCCAGCAGCTTGGTACAGGGGGACACCGGGGAGCTGTTTTTT. This codes for CASSLVQGDTGELFF.